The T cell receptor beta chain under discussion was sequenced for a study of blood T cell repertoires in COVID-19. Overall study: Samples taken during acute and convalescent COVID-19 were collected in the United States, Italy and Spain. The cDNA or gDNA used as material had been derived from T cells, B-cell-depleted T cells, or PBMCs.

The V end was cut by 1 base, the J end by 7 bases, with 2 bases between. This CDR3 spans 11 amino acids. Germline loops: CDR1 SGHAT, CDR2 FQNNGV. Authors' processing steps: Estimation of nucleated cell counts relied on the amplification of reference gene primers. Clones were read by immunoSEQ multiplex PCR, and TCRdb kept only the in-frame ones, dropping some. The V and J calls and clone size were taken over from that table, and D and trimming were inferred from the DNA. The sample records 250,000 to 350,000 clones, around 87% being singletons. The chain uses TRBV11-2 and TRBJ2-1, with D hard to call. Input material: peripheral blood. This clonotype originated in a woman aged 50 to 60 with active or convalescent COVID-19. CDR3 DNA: TGTGCCAGCAGCTTAGTAAATGAGCAGTTCTTC. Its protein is CASSLVNEQFF.